This passage covers 24 T cell receptor beta chains from one sample sequenced in a study of early T cells in non-severe SARS-CoV-2 infection. One entry per CDR3 protein, called by TCRdb with MiXCR from the 5' RACE reads. The profile shows tens of thousands of distinct CDR3 sequences, more than 4.5% of them singletons. The sequenced sample was whole blood. The receptors stem from an adult who was a healthcare worker with PCR-confirmed SARS-CoV-2 infection or an uninfected control (not recorded which).

This clonotype was seen repeatedly, ten times or more. The chain couples TRBV10-3 to TRBJ1-2; the match to TRBD1 covers 7 bases. The CDR3 is 13 residues long. CDR1 ENHRY and CDR2 SYGVKD come from the germline V gene. V was pared by 6 bases and J by 0 bases, with 1 base of the junction left unmatched. Written as DNA, the CDR3 is TGTGCCATCAGAGGGACAGCTAACTATGGCTACACCTTC. This encodes CAIRGTANYGYTF.

There are many counts of this clonotype. The chain carries TRBV7-8 and TRBJ2-1, with 7 bases aligning to TRBD2. CDR3 size: 13 residues. Germline CDR1 and CDR2: SGHVS and FQNEAQ. V lost 5 bases to trimming and J lost 7 bases; unmatched junction nucleotides: 5. For the CDR3, the DNA is TGTGCCAGCAGCCCGCGGGAGCGGAATGAGCAGTTCTTC. It is translated as CASSPRERNEQFF. The whole variable domain, filled in from reference TRBV7-8 and TRBJ2-1, reads GAGVSQSPRYKVAKRGQDVALRCDPISGHVSLFWYQQALGQGPEFLTYFQNEAQLDKSGLPSDRFFAERPEGSVSTLKIQRTQQEDSAVYLCASSPRERNEQFFGPGTRLTVL.

The chain couples TRBV18 to TRBJ1-1; D call uncertain. The V and J ends lost 6 bases and 7 bases respectively, with 15 bases between them. CDR3 length equals 13 residues. Germline V CDR1 and CDR2: KGHSH, LQKENI. The CDR3 DNA reads as TGTGCCAGCTCCCCTTCTGGTAGCTATGAAGCTTTCTTT. Translated, it gives CASSPSGSYEAFF.

This clonotype appeared many times. The V gene is TRBV5-1, the J gene TRBJ1-1; no clear D. The CDR3 is 16 residues long. The V end was cut by 4 bases, the J end by 4 bases, with 20 bases between. The germline V gene has CDR1 SGHRS and CDR2 YFSETQ. CDR3 bases: TGCGCCAGCAGCGTCTCAACCATTACAATGGTCACTGAAGCTTTCTTT. Residues: CASSVSTITMVTEAFF.

This clonotype was detected ten times or more. V is TRBV20-1 and J is TRBJ1-6, with D uncertain. From germline, CDR1 is DFQATT and CDR2 SNEGSKA (reference sequence). The CDR3 consists of 13 residues. V lost 6 bases to trimming and J lost 0 bases, with 6 bases between them. CDR3 nucleotide sequence: TGCAGTGCCATGAGCTCCTATAATTCACCCCTCCACTTT. Amino acid sequence: CSAMSSYNSPLHF.

This clonotype appeared a few times. The chain employs TRBV4-2 and TRBJ2-2; tentative D call: TRBD1 (6 bases). The CDR3 is made up of 17 amino acids. Trimming took 0 bases from V and 3 from J, leaving 14 bases between them. CDR1 is LGHNA and CDR2 is YNFKEQ in the germline V gene. The CDR3 here is CASSQDDRAGDTGELFF. The CDR3 DNA is TGTGCCAGCAGCCAAGATGATCGGGCAGGGGACACCGGGGAGCTGTTTTTT.

This clonotype has a handful of counts. This chain joins TRBV6-1 and TRBJ2-7, with 8 bases identical to TRBD1. The CDR3 extends over 14 amino acids. CDR1 is MNHNS, CDR2 SASEGT, per germline. V was clipped by 1 base and J by 5 bases; unmatched bases: 4. The CDR3 loop is CASSEGTGYHEQYF. The CDR3 DNA reads TGTGCCAGCAGTGAAGGGACAGGGTACCACGAGCAGTACTTC.

This clonotype has at least ten counts. The chain employs TRBV12-5 and TRBJ2-1; D remains ambiguous. V shed 0 bases and J shed 1 base, with 10 bases lying between them. The CDR3 runs 16 residues. The germline V gene encodes CDR1 LGHNT and CDR2 FRNRAP. CDR3 sequence: CASGLVLGGSYNEQFF. DNA for the CDR3: TGTGCTAGTGGTTTGGTACTGGGTGGATCCTACAATGAGCAGTTCTTC.

This clonotype showed up many times. The chain carries TRBV6-5 and TRBJ2-3; D gene ambiguous. Germline V CDR1 and CDR2: MNHEY, SVGAGI. The V gene lost 6 bases and the J gene lost 0 bases, with 10 bases spanning the gap. The CDR3 runs to 14 residues. CDR3 region: CASRSKTSTDTQYF. CDR3 in DNA: TGTGCCAGCAGGTCAAAAACTAGCACAGATACGCAGTATTTT.

This clonotype has more than one count but fewer than ten. V and J are TRBV29-1 and TRBJ1-2; TRBD1 is a possible D gene (5 bases). CDR3 length: 11 residues. Germline V gene sequence: CDR1 SQVTM, CDR2 ANQGSEA. The CDR3: CSVGVPSGYTF. As DNA, the CDR3 is TGCAGTGTAGGGGTCCCCTCCGGCTACACCTTC.

The table lists this clonotype with a few counts. The chain couples TRBV6-2 or TRBV6-3 to TRBJ2-2; 15 bases line up with TRBD2. Trimming removed 5 bases from V and 5 bases from J; junction bases left unmatched: 12. The CDR3 totals 19 residues. Per the germline V gene, CDR1 is MNHEY and CDR2 is SVGEGT. The CDR3 sequence is CASSPIPGLAGGRTGELFF. The DNA of the CDR3 is TGTGCCAGCAGTCCGATTCCGGGACTAGCGGGAGGTCGGACCGGGGAGCTGTTTTTT.

This chain uses TRBV27 with TRBJ1-1, with 7 bases lining up with TRBD1. The CDR3 length is 13 residues. The germline gives CDR1 MNHEY, CDR2 SMNVEV (reference sequence). Trimming removed 2 bases from V and 4 bases from J; junction bases left unmatched: 1. In nucleotides, the CDR3 is TGTGCCAGCAGTTTACGACAGGGCACTGAAGCTTTCTTT. Its translation: CASSLRQGTEAFF.

This clonotype has a handful of counts. The V call is TRBV6-5, the J call TRBJ2-1; 10 bases match TRBD2. After removal of 4 bases from V and 8 bases from J, the junction contained 14 bases not matched to a gene. Germline V lookup: CDR1 MNHEY, CDR2 SVGAGI. This CDR3 is 17 amino acids long. The CDR3 is CASSWGPTSGTADEQFF. The CDR3 coding sequence is TGTGCCAGCAGTTGGGGTCCCACTAGCGGGACGGCGGATGAGCAGTTCTTC.

The V and J genes are TRBV6-4 and TRBJ2-3, with D perhaps assigned TRBD1 or TRBD2 (6 bases each). The germline CDR1 and CDR2 sequences are MRHNA and SNTAGT. The V gene lost 2 bases and the J gene lost 5 bases, with 14 bases spanning the gap. The CDR3 has 15 amino acids. Here the CDR3 DNA reads TGTGCCAGCAGTGACAAGTTCGAGGGGGGAGATACGCAGTATTTT. Protein sequence: CASSDKFEGGDTQYF.

The V gene is TRBV20-1, the J gene TRBJ2-3; possible D gene TRBD1, 6 bases. V lost 0 bases to trimming and J lost 1 base, with 11 bases between them. The CDR3 runs 15 residues. Germline-derived CDR1 and CDR2 are DFQATT and SNEGSKA (reference sequence). The CDR3 loop is CSARDTGHRTDTQYF. CDR3 DNA: TGCAGTGCTAGAGACACAGGGCACCGCACAGATACGCAGTATTTT.

The rearrangement joins TRBV12-3 or TRBV12-4 to TRBJ2-7; tentatively, D is TRBD2 (6 bases). Trimming removed 3 bases at V and 6 bases at J, with 12 bases between. This CDR3 has 13 amino acids. CDR3 DNA: TGTGCCAGCAGTTTGCGGGGATCACTCGAGCAGTACTTC. This translates into CASSLRGSLEQYF.

At least ten counts were recorded for this clonotype. The rearrangement joins TRBV5-5 to TRBJ1-1; weak D call: TRBD1 (6 bases). CDR3 length: 15 residues. Germline V CDR1 and CDR2: SGHKS, YYEKEE (reference sequence). V was clipped by 1 base and J by 4 bases, with 14 bases between them. The CDR3 DNA sequence: TGTGCCAGCAGCTTGCAATGGGGGGCTGGCACTGAAGCTTTCTTT. It is translated as CASSLQWGAGTEAFF. Based on the CDR3 plus reference TRBV5-5 and TRBJ1-1, the full variable domain is DAGVTQSPTHLIKTRGQQVTLRCSPISGHKSVSWYQQVLGQGPQFIFQYYEKEERGRGNFPDRFSARQFPNYSSELNVNALLLGDSALYLCASSLQWGAGTEAFFGQGTRLTVV.

This clonotype was counted a few times. V usage is TRBV20-1 and J usage is TRBJ2-1; no reliable D call. CDR1 and CDR2 from the germline V gene are DFQATT and SNEGSKA (reference sequence). The CDR3 has 10 residues. In DNA form, the CDR3 reads TGCAGCCCTTCGTGGCCGGAGCAGTTCTTC. Translated, it gives CSPSWPEQFF.

Only a few counts were recorded for this clonotype. The chain is built from TRBV7-6 and TRBJ1-5, with 7 positions matching TRBD1. CDR3 length: 19 amino acids. Germline loops: CDR1 SGHVS, CDR2 FNYEAQ. V was pared by 4 bases and J by 2 bases, with 17 bases of the junction left unmatched. The CDR3 spells CASSSAPGQSAVGNQPQHF. The CDR3, as DNA: TGTGCCAGCAGCTCCGCCCCGGGACAGTCTGCTGTGGGCAATCAGCCCCAGCATTTT.

This clonotype was seen at least ten times. The chain uses TRBV5-1 and TRBJ1-1, with TRBD1 matching over 8 bases. J was trimmed by 1 base and V by 0 bases; bases with no gene match: 2. There are 15 residues in the CDR3. The germline V gene has CDR1 SGHRS and CDR2 YFSETQ. CDR3 DNA sequence: TGCGCCAGCAGCTTGGGACAGGGGAAGAACACTGAAGCTTTCTTT. Protein sequence: CASSLGQGKNTEAFF.

This clonotype was counted many times. The chain has TRBV29-1 and TRBJ2-2; D gene unclear. V dropped 5 bases and J dropped 8 bases, with 9 bases sitting between them. The CDR3 covers 11 residues. The germline gives CDR1 SQVTM, CDR2 ANQGSEA. In nucleotides, the CDR3 is TGCAGCGTTAAGGAGCTGGGGGAGCTGTTTTTT. Encoded protein: CSVKELGELFF.

V gene TRBV20-1 combines with J gene TRBJ2-2, with TRBD1 identical over 7 bases. V shed 5 bases, J shed 3 bases, and the junction held 6 bases outside the gene matches. This CDR3 has 14 residues. Germline V CDR1 and CDR2: DFQATT, SNEGSKA (reference sequence). The CDR3 DNA is TGCAGTGCTGCTACAGGGGCCCACACCGGGGAGCTGTTTTTT. It yields the protein CSAATGAHTGELFF.

This clonotype was counted many times. The rearrangement joins TRBV11-2 to TRBJ2-5; 14 bases fit TRBD2. The V segment lost 5 bases and the J segment 0 bases; nucleotides outside the gene matches: 5. This CDR3 contains 17 residues. Germline CDR1 SGHAT, CDR2 FQNNGV. CDR3 loop: CASSPGLAGGNQETQYF. In DNA, the CDR3 is TGTGCCAGCAGCCCCGGACTAGCGGGGGGCAACCAAGAGACCCAGTACTTC.

In this sample, this clonotype turned up a few times. The rearrangement uses TRBV5-1 and TRBJ2-3; no firm D call. The CDR3 spans 16 residues. V was shortened by 1 base and J by 0 bases, with 12 bases between the two germline ends. Germline CDR1 and CDR2: SGHRS and YFSETQ. The CDR3 DNA follows: TGCGCCAGCAGCTTGCGGGCAGACACTAGCACAGATACGCAGTATTTT. Protein: CASSLRADTSTDTQYF. The whole variable domain, filled in from reference TRBV5-1 and TRBJ2-3, reads KAGVTQTPRYLIKTRGQQVTLSCSPISGHRSVSWYQQTPGQGLQFLFEYFSETQRNKGNFPGRFSGRQFSNSRSEMNVSTLELGDSALYLCASSLRADTSTDTQYFGPGTRLTVL.